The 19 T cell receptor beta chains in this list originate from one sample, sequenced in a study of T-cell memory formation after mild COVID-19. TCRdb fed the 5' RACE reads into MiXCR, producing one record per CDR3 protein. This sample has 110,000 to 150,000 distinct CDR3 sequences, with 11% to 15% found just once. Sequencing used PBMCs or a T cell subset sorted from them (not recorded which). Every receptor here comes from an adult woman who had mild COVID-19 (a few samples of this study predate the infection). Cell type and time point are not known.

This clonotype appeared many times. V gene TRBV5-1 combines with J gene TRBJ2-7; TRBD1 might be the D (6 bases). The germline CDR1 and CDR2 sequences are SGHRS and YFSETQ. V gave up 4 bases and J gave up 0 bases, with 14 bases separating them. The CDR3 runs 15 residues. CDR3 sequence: CASSLDRVSSYEQYF. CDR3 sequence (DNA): TGCGCCAGCAGCCTGGACAGAGTGTCCTCCTACGAGCAGTACTTC.

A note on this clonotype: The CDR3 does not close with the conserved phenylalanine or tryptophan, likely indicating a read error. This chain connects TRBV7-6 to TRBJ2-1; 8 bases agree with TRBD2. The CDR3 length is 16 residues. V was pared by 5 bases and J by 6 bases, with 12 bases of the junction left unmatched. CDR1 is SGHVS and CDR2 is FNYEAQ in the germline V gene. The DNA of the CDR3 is TGTGCCAGCAGCGACCATCGAGCGGGGGATCGCAATGAGCAGTTCTTA. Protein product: CASSDHRAGDRNEQFL.

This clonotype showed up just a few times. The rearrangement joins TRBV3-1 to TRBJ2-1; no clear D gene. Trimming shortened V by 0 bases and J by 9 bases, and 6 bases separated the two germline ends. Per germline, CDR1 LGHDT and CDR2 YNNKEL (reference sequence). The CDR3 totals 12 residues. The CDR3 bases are TGTGCCAGCAGCCAAGACGATGGTGAGCAGTTCTTC. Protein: CASSQDDGEQFF.

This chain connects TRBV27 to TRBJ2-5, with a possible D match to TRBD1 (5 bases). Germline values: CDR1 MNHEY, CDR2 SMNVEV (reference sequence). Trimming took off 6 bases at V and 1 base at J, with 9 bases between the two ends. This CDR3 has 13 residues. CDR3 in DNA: TGTGCCAGCAGCCTAGGGGTCCAAGAGACCCAGTACTTC. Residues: CASSLGVQETQYF.

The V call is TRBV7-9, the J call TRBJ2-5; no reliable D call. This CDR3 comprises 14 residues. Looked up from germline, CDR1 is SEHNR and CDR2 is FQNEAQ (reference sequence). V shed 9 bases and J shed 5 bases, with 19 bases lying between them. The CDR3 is CARSKAFVQETQYF. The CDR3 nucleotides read TGTGCCAGAAGTAAAGCCTTCGTCCAGGAGACCCAGTACTTC.

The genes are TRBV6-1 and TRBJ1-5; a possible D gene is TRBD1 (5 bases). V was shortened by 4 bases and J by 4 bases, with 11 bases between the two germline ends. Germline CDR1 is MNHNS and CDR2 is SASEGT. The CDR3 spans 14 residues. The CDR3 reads CASSGFRVNQPQHF. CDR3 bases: TGTGCCAGCAGTGGATTCAGGGTAAATCAGCCCCAGCATTTT.

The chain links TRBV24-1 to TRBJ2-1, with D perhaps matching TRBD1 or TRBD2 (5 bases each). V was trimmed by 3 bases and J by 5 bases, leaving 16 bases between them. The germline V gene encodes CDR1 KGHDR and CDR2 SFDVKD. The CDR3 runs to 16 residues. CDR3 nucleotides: TGTGCCACCAGTGATCCAGGGACCACAACTGACAATGAGCAGTTCTTC. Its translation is CATSDPGTTTDNEQFF.

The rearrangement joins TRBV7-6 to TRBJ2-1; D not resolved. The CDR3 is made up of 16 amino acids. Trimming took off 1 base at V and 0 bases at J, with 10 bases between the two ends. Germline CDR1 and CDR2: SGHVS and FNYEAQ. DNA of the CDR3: TGTGCCAGCAGCTTAGGCCCACCCCTCTCCTACAATGAGCAGTTCTTC. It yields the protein CASSLGPPLSYNEQFF.

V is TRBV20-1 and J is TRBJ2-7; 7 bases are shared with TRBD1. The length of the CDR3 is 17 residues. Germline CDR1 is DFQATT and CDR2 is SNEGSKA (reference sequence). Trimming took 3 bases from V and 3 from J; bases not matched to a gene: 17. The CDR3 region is CSASQRGLGLSGYEQYF. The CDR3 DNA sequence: TGCAGTGCTAGTCAAAGGGGGCTGGGCTTGAGTGGCTACGAGCAGTACTTC.

CDR3 in amino acids: CASSQGVVAGGSGDTQYF. DNA of the CDR3: TGCGCCAGCAGCCAAGGAGTCGTCGCGGGAGGGTCCGGAGATACGCAGTATTTT. This chain uses TRBV4-1 with TRBJ2-3; 9 bases align to TRBD2. The CDR3 contains 18 residues. V shed 1 base and J 5 bases; nucleotides not matched to a gene: 13. Germline assignment: CDR1 MGHRA and CDR2 YSYEKL.

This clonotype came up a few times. The DNA of the CDR3 is TGTGCCAGCAGTCCCCGGAGTAGCGGGGCCCCCATTCAGTACTTC. It encodes CASSPRSSGAPIQYF. The chain combines TRBV27 with TRBJ2-4; TRBD2 aligns across 8 bases. This CDR3 has 15 residues. J was trimmed by 9 bases and V by 5 bases; bases with no gene match: 12. Looked up from germline, CDR1 is MNHEY and CDR2 is SMNVEV (reference sequence).

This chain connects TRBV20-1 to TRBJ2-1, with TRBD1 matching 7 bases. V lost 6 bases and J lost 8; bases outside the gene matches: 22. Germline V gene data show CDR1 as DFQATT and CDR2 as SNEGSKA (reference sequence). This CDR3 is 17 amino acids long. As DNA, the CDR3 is TGCAGTGCAGAGGTAGGGGTTGACAGGGACCTTGACCATGAGCAGTTCTTC. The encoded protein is CSAEVGVDRDLDHEQFF.

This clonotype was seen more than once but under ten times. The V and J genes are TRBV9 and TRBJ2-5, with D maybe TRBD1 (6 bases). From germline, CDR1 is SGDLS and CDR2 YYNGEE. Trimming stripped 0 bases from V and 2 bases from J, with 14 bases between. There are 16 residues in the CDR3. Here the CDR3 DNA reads TGTGCCAGCAGCGTAGAGGGGGTCCCCCGGCAAGAGACCCAGTACTTC. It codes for CASSVEGVPRQETQYF.

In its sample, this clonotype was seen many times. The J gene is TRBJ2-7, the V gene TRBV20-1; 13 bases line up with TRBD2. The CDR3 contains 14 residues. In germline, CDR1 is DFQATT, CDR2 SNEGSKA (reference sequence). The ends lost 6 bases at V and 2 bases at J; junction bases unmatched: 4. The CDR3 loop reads CSARTSGRAYEQYF. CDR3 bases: TGCAGTGCGCGTACTAGCGGGAGGGCCTACGAGCAGTACTTC.

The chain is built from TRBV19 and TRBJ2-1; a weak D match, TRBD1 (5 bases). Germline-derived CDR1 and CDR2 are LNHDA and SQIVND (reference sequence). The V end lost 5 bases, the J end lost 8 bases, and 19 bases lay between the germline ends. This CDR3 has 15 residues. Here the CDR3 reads CASSPFVFQGYEQFF. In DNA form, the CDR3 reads TGTGCCAGTAGTCCTTTCGTCTTTCAGGGCTATGAGCAGTTCTTC.

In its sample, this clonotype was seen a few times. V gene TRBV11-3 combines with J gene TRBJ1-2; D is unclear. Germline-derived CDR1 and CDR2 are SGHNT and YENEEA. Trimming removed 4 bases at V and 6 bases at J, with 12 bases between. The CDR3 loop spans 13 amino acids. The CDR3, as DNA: TGTGCCAGCAGCTCCCCCTTGGGAGATGGCTACACCTTC. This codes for CASSSPLGDGYTF.

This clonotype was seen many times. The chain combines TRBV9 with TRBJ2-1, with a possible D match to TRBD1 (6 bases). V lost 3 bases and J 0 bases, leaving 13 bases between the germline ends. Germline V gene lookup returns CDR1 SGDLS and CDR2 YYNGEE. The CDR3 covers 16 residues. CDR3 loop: CASSGGQSSSYNEQFF. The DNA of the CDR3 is TGTGCCAGCAGCGGTGGACAGTCGAGCTCCTACAATGAGCAGTTCTTC.

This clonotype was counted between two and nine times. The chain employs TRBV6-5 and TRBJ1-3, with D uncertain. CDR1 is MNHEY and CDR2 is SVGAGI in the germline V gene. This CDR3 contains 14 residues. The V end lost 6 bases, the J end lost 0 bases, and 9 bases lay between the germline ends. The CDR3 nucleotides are TGTGCCAGCAGCTCCAGAGACTCTGGAAACACCATATATTTT. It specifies CASSSRDSGNTIYF.

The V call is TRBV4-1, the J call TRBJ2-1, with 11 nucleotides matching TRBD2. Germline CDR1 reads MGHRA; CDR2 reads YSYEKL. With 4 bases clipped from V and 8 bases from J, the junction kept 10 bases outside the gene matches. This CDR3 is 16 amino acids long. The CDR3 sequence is CASSRQGLAAMDEQFF. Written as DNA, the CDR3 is TGCGCCAGCAGCCGCCAGGGACTAGCGGCGATGGATGAGCAGTTCTTC.